This T cell receptor (beta chain) was recovered during a study of blood T cell repertoires in COVID-19. The table lists this clone with a count of one. CDR3 length: 14 amino acids. Germline V lookup: CDR1 MNHEY, CDR2 SVGAGI. Trimming stripped 6 bases from V and 2 bases from J, with 13 bases between. Sequencing was performed with immunoSEQ multiplex PCR; in TCRdb, only in-frame clones are kept and a portion is missing. The sample includes roughly 250,000 clones, approximately 80% of them seen just once. The sequencing input was peripheral blood. This sequence was found in a woman aged 60-75 years with active or convalescent COVID-19. This sequence joins TRBV6-5 and TRBJ2-5, with D perhaps matching TRBD1 (5 bases). The CDR3 region has the DNA TGTGCCAGCAGGTTGGGGCAGGGACAAGAGACCCAGTACTTC. Protein: CASRLGQGQETQYF.